This TCR beta chain is drawn from a study of blood T cells in healthy people across ages. Whole-study findings and limits: TCR beta diversity, measured per million T cells, fell in a roughly linear way with age.

With a J-beta primer mix and a sample-barcoded 5' primer, a second PCR ran about 6 to 11 cycles. MiXCR, run by TCRdb on the 5' RACE reads, gives a single entry per CDR3 protein. The repertoire includes about 1.5 million distinct CDR3 sequences, 35% to 45% of them detected once, and about 4.1% sits in the top ten. To note about this clonotype: The antigen is undetermined.

This TCR was recovered from a woman between 18 and 30 years old in good health. Sequencing used blood.

CDR3 coding DNA: TGCGCCAGCAGCTTGGGGGTTTCCGGACAGCATAGCACTGAAGCTTTCTTT. Protein product: CASSLGVSGQHSTEAFF. This chain connects TRBV5-1 to TRBJ1-1; a weak D match, TRBD1 (6 bases). The CDR3 totals 17 residues. Trimming left V 0 bases short and J 4 bases short, with 19 bases between. Germline V CDR1 and CDR2: SGHRS, YFSETQ. The full variable domain, completed using reference TRBV5-1 and TRBJ1-1, is KAGVTQTPRYLIKTRGQQVTLSCSPISGHRSVSWYQQTPGQGLQFLFEYFSETQRNKGNFPGRFSGRQFSNSRSEMNVSTLELGDSALYLCASSLGVSGQHSTEAFFGQGTRLTVV.